The clone carrying this T cell receptor beta chain was seen ten or more times. Its antigen is currently unknown. The data are from a study of read filtering for tumor transcriptome and immune sequencing. Trimming cost V 3 bases and J 9 bases, with 18 bases left between them. From germline, CDR1 is LGHDT and CDR2 YNNKEL (reference sequence). The CDR3 covers 15 residues. General study results and limits: IR-seq captured clonotypes deeper and more reliably than RNA-seq. In IR-seq, single-read clonotypes were roughly 80% of clonotypes but around 3.2% of reads. This fraction held mixed bone marrow immune cells after CD138-negative sorting.

From roughly 390 ng of RNA, a library with molecular barcoded alpha/delta and beta/gamma adaptors was made. TCRdb reprocessed the reads with MiXCR, giving one entry per CDR3 protein. Altogether tens of thousands of distinct CDR3 sequences are present, roughly a fifth being singletons, with the ten largest covering roughly a tenth. The source of this sequence is a donor aged 40 or older with multiple myeloma. This chain links TRBV3-1 with TRBJ2-1; TRBD2 might be the D (6 bases). Sequencing used a population of CD138-negative cells sorted from bone marrow. The CDR3 DNA reads TGTGCCAGCAGCCACGGGACTTCCTCTTTGGTTGAGCAGTTCTTC. This gives the protein CASSHGTSSLVEQFF.